This TCR beta chain was sequenced during a study of blood T cell repertoires in COVID-19. As processed by the authors: Reference gene primer amplification in the assay estimated nucleated cell counts. Profiling relied on immunoSEQ multiplex PCR, and the TCRdb table lists in-frame clones only, not all of them. The D gene and trimming were derived from the DNA, and the V and J assignments and clone size from that table. The profile shows about 320,000 clones, roughly 89% of them singletons. This CDR3 comprises 14 residues. The V and J ends lost 2 bases and 6 bases respectively, with 11 bases between them. The V gene's germline CDR1 is MGHRA and CDR2 YSYEKL.

The genes are TRBV4-1 and TRBJ1-5; D remains ambiguous. Sequenced material: peripheral blood. This TCR derives from a young woman with COVID-19, enrolled during active disease. CDR3: CASSQPVRGQPQHF. Written as DNA, the CDR3 is TGCGCCAGCAGCCAACCCGTCCGCGGTCAGCCCCAGCATTTT.